The next 12 T cell receptor beta chains were all read from a single sample in a study of beta chain features in type 1 diabetes. Study-level points and caveats: Significant though moderate, a shortening of TCRB CDR3s appeared in all four CD4+ subsets of Type 1 diabetes patients.

Reverse transcription of all isolated RNA meant that expressed TCRB transcripts were sequenced. Only in-frame clones appear in the TCRdb table, and some are missing; sequencing was by immunoSEQ multiplex PCR. Of some 350,000 clones listed, over 8.5% were seen once; the top ten hold approximately 0.6%. No antigens are known for them. Sequenced material: central memory CD4+ T cells from blood. The receptors were sampled from a man in his thirties or forties with type 1 diabetes.

This chain links TRBV6-1 with TRBJ2-7, with 15 bases that match TRBD2. Germline assignment: CDR1 MNHNS and CDR2 SASEGT. The CDR3 is 15 amino acids. V shed 4 bases and J 6 bases; nucleotides not matched to a gene: 4. The CDR3 DNA is TGTGCCAGCAGTGTGGGACTAGCGGGAGGATCCGAGCAGTACTTC. Translation gives CASSVGLAGGSEQYF.

This clone was observed a few times. The chain couples TRBV4-3 to TRBJ1-4; D not certain. Trimming took off 1 base at V and 6 bases at J, with 9 bases between the two ends. This CDR3 has 14 amino acids. Germline CDR1 reads LGHNA; CDR2 reads YSLEER. The chain's CDR3 is CASSQVAAHEKLFF. The CDR3 DNA reads as TGCGCCAGCAGCCAAGTAGCTGCCCATGAAAAACTGTTTTTT.

In its sample, this clone was seen many times. The CDR3 DNA is TGTGCCATCAGGCCGGGACTAGCGGGATACGAGCAGTACTTC. This codes for CAIRPGLAGYEQYF. The V gene is TRBV10-3, the J gene TRBJ2-7, with 13 bases matching TRBD2. Germline-derived CDR1 and CDR2 are ENHRY and SYGVKD. Trimming removed 6 bases from V and 4 bases from J; junction bases left unmatched: 3. The CDR3 covers 14 residues.

This clone has just a few counts. The chain links TRBV27 to TRBJ2-7; weak D call: TRBD2 (5 bases). V was trimmed by 5 bases and J by 7 bases, leaving 18 bases between them. Germline V CDR1 and CDR2: MNHEY, SMNVEV (reference sequence). The CDR3 has 14 residues. CDR3 in DNA: TGTGCCAGCAGTCTGAACGGGGTTCGAGGAGAGCAGTACTTC. Amino acids: CASSLNGVRGEQYF.

V usage is TRBV18 and J usage is TRBJ2-7; 7 positions agree with TRBD2. Germline V lookup: CDR1 KGHSH, CDR2 LQKENI. The CDR3 is made up of 14 amino acids. V dropped 8 bases and J dropped 5; count of bases not matched to a gene: 12. The CDR3 loop is CASTGGVGTNEQYF. CDR3 in DNA: TGTGCCAGCACGGGGGGAGTAGGAACGAACGAGCAGTACTTC. Looking up the rest from reference TRBV18 and TRBJ2-7 gives the full variable domain: NAGVMQNPRHLVRRRGQEARLRCSPMKGHSHVYWYRQLPEEGLKFMVYLQKENIIDESGMPKERFSAEFPKEGPSILRIQQVVRGDSAAYFCASTGGVGTNEQYFGPGTRLTVT.

The chain carries TRBV5-4 and TRBJ1-2, with D maybe TRBD1 (6 bases). The CDR3 contains 14 residues. From germline, CDR1 is SGHNT and CDR2 YYREEE (reference sequence). V was shortened by 3 bases and J by 2 bases, with 11 bases between the two germline ends. The CDR3 here is CASSSIQGNYGYTF. CDR3 bases: TGTGCCAGCAGCTCAATACAGGGAAACTATGGCTACACCTTC.

The genes are TRBV27 and TRBJ2-7; TRBD1 matches at 8 bases. This CDR3 contains 15 residues. Unmatched junction bases numbered 11, after V lost 6 bases and J lost 4 bases. Germline CDR1 and CDR2: MNHEY and SMNVEV (reference sequence). CDR3 bases: TGTGCCAGCAGGCGGGACAGGCTAAATGTTTACGAGCAGTACTTC. Translation: CASRRDRLNVYEQYF.

The V gene is TRBV6-1, the J gene TRBJ2-5; 9 bases line up with TRBD1. In germline, CDR1 is MNHNS, CDR2 SASEGT. The CDR3 consists of 14 residues. V lost 6 bases, J lost 4 bases, and 6 bases stayed unmatched. CDR3 sequence (DNA): TGTGCCAGCAGACCAACAGGGGGCGGAGAGACCCAGTACTTC. Protein sequence: CASRPTGGGETQYF.

The table lists this clone with many counts. At the DNA level, this CDR3 is encoded by other sequences in the same sample as well. The rearrangement joins TRBV4-2 to TRBJ2-6; D is possibly TRBD1 (5 bases). CDR1 is LGHNA, CDR2 YNFKEQ, per germline. Trimming left V 0 bases short and J 1 base short, with 7 bases between. This CDR3 contains 16 residues. The CDR3 is CASSQEAGSGANVLTF. CDR3 DNA: TGTGCCAGCAGCCAAGAGGCAGGGTCTGGGGCCAACGTCCTGACTTTC.

This clone was seen at least ten times. V usage is TRBV5-4 and J usage is TRBJ2-2; D is perhaps TRBD1 (6 bases). Germline loops: CDR1 SGHNT, CDR2 YYREEE (reference sequence). V was clipped by 7 bases and J by 3 bases, with 16 bases between them. This CDR3 region has 15 residues. The CDR3 region is CASRRTGLDTGELFF. The DNA of the CDR3 is TGTGCCAGCCGAAGAACAGGGCTGGACACCGGGGAGCTGTTTTTT.

V and J are TRBV7-2 and TRBJ1-5; 7 nucleotides line up with TRBD1. Trimming cost V 4 bases and J 3 bases; bases outside gene matches: 9. The CDR3 sequence is 16 residues long. Germline lookup yields CDR1 SGHTA and CDR2 FQGNSA. For the CDR3, the DNA is TGTGCCAGCAGCTCCCGACAGGGTGGGGTCAATCAGCCCCAGCATTTT. Its protein is CASSSRQGGVNQPQHF. Together with reference TRBV7-2 and TRBJ1-5, the CDR3 gives the full variable domain: GAGVSQSPSNKVTEKGKDVELRCDPISGHTALYWYRQSLGQGLEFLIYFQGNSAPDKSGLPSDRFSAERTGGSVSTLTIQRTQQEDSAVYLCASSSRQGGVNQPQHFGDGTRLSIL.

This clone was counted between two and nine times. Other DNA sequences in this specimen translate into the identical CDR3. The CDR3 here is CASAEREGINEQYF. The CDR3 bases are TGCGCCAGCGCCGAGCGGGAGGGCATCAACGAGCAGTACTTC. V gene TRBV5-1 combines with J gene TRBJ2-7, with 10 positions matching TRBD2. This CDR3 has 14 residues. CDR1 SGHRS and CDR2 YFSETQ come from the germline V gene. Trimming cost V 7 bases and J 5 bases; bases outside gene matches: 9.